What follows is one T cell receptor beta chain and its context. Its antigen is unknown. From germline, CDR1 is SNHLY and CDR2 FYNNEI. V lost 8 bases to trimming and J lost 6 bases, with 10 bases between them. CDR3 length: 12 residues. The sample comes from a study of lymphopenia after photon versus proton radiotherapy. Study-wide points: Under photons, naive T cells and diversity fell while effector/memory populations rose. Oligoclonal CD8+ Temra expansion after nadir drove photon patients' diversity drop.

Only in-frame clones appear in the TCRdb table, and some are missing; sequencing was by immunoSEQ multiplex PCR. The table records roughly 64,000 clones, around 87% of them present only once. The starting material was peripheral blood, obtained from a patient treated with proton-based radiotherapy. The receptor's source is a man aged 80 or over with esophageal cancer. This chain uses TRBV2 with TRBJ2-2; weak D call: TRBD1 (5 bases). The CDR3 DNA sequence: TGTGCCAGCTCCCCCAGGGCCGGGGAGCTGTTTTTT. It specifies CASSPRAGELFF. Full variable domain (rest looked up from reference TRBV2 and TRBJ2-2): EPEVTQTPSHQVTQMGQEVILRCVPISNHLYFYWYRQILGQKVEFLVSFYNNEISEKSEIFDDQFSVERPDGSNFTLKIRSTKLEDSAMYFCASSPRAGELFFGEGSRLTVL.